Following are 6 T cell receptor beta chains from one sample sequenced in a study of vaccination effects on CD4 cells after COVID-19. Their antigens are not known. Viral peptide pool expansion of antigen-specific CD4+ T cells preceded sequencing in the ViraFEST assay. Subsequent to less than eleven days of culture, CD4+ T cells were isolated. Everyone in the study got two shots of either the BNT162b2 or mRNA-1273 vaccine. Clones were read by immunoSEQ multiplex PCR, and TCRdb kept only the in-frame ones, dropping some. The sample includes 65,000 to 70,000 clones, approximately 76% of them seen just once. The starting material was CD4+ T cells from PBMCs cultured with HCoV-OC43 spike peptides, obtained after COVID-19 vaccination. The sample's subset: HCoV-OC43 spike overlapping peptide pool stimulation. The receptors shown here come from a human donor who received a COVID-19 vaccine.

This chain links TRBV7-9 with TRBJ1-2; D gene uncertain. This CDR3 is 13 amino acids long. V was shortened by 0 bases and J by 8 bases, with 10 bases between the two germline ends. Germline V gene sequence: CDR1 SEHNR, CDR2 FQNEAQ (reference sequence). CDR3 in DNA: TGTGCCAGCAGCTTAGCAGGGTTCTCGGGCTACACCTTC. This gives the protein CASSLAGFSGYTF.

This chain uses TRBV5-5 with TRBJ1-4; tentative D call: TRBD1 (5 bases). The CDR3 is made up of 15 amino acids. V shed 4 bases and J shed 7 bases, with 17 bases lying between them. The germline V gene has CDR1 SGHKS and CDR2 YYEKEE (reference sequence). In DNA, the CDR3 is TGTGCCAGCAGCAGCGGACGCACGGGGGGTGAAAAACTGTTTTTT. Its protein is CASSSGRTGGEKLFF.

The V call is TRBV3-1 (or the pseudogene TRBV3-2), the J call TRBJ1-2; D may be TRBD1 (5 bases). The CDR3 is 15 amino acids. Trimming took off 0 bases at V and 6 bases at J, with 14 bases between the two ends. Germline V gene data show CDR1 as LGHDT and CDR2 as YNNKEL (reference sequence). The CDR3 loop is CASSQERGFRHGYTF. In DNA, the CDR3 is TGTGCCAGCAGCCAAGAAAGGGGCTTTAGGCATGGCTACACCTTC.

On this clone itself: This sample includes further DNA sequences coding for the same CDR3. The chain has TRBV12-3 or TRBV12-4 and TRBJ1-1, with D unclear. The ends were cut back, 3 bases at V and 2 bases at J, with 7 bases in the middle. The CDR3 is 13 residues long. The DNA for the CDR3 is TGTGCCAGCAGTTTTAGTCGTAACACTGAAGCTTTCTTT. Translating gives CASSFSRNTEAFF.

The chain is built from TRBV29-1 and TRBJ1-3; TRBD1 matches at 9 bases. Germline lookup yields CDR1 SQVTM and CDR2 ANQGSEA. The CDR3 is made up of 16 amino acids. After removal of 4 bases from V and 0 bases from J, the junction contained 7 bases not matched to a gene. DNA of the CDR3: TGCAGCGTTGTTTCGGGACAGGGATTCTCTGGAAACACCATATATTTT. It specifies CSVVSGQGFSGNTIYF.

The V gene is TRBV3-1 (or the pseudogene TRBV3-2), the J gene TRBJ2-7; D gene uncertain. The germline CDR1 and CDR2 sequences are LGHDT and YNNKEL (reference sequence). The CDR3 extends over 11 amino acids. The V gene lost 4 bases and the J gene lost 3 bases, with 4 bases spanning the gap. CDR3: CASSRYYEQYV. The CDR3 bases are TGTGCCAGCAGCCGGTACTACGAGCAGTACGTC.